This T cell receptor (beta chain) was identified in a study of shared clonotypes between healthy human individuals. Study-wide results and limits: Sequencing depth was predicted to influence how clonotypes are shared among donors. The four-donor shared clonotypes exceeded non-shared clonotypes in generation probability, with non-shared ones scoring lower.

Authors' methods: Junction-only sequences without quality scores came from ImmunoSEQ, so filtering differed. The protocol was immunoSEQ multiplex PCR, while the TCRdb copy is restricted to in-frame clones and leaves out a portion. That table is the source of V, J and clone size, and D and trimming were worked out from the DNA. Of about 2.3 million clones listed, 85% to 95% are singletons. The CDR3 consists of 15 residues. Looked up from germline, CDR1 is SGHAT and CDR2 is FQNNGV. Trimming left V 4 bases short and J 3 bases short, with 16 bases between. For this clone: Its antigen is not identified.

This receptor was identified in a man aged 18 to 30 in good health. Some clones in this sample may be carry-over from other donors' samples. The source material was naive CD4+ T cells from PBMCs. Subset given: CD45RA+ positively selected. V usage is TRBV11-2 and J usage is TRBJ2-7, with D perhaps given as TRBD1 or TRBD2 (5 bases each). CDR3 amino acids: CASSSPGAVVYEQYF. CDR3 sequence (DNA): TGTGCCAGCAGCTCCCCCGGGGCCGTGGTCTACGAGCAGTACTTC.